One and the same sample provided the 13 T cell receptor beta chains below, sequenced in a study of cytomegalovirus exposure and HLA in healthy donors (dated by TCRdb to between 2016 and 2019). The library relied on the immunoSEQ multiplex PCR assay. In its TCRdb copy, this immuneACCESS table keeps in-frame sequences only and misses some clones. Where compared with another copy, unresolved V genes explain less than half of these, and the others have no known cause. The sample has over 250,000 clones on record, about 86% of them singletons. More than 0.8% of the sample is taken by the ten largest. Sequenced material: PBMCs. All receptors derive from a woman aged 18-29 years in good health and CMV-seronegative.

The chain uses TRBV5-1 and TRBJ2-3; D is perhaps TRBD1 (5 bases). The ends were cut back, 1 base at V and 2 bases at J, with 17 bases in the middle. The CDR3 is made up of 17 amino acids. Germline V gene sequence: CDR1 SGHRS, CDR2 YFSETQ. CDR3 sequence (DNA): TGCGCCAGCAGCTTGATGCCCTCTACGACAGCCACAGATACGCAGTATTTT. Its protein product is CASSLMPSTTATDTQYF.

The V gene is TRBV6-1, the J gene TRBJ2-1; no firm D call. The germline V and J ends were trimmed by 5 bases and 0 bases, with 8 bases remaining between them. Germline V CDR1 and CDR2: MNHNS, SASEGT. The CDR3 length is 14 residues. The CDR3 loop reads CASSRTSSYNEQFF. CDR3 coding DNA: TGTGCCAGCAGTCGTACAAGCTCCTACAATGAGCAGTTCTTC.

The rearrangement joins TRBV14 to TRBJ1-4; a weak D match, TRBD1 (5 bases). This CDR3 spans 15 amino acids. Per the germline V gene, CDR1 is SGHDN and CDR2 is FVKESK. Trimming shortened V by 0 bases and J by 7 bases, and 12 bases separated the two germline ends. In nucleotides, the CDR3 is TGTGCCAGCAGCCAAGAGAGGGGAGGGGCTGAAAAACTGTTTTTT. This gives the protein CASSQERGGAEKLFF.

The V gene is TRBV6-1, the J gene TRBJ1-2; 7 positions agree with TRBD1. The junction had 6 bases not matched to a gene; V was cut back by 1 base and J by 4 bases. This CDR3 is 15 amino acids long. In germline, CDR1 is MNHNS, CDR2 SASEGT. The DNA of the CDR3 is TGTGCCAGCAGTGAAGAGAAGGGGGCGATCTATGGCTACACCTTC. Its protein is CASSEEKGAIYGYTF.

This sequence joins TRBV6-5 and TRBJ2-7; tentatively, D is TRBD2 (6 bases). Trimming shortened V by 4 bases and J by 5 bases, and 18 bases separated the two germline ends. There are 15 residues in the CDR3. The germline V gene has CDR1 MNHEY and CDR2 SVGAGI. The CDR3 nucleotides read TGTGCCAGCAGTTCACAAACGGGAGAGGAGCACGAGCAGTACTTC. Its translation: CASSSQTGEEHEQYF.

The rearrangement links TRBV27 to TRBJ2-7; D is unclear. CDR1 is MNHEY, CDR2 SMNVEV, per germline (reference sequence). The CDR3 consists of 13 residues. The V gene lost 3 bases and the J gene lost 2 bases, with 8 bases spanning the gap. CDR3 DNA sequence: TGTGCCAGCAGTTTTAGACAAACCTACGAGCAGTACTTC. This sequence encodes CASSFRQTYEQYF.

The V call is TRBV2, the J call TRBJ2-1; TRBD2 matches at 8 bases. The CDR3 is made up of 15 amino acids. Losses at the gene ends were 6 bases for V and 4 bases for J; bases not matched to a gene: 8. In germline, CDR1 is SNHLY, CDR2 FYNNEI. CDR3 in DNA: TGTGCCAGCAGGCACGGACTAGCCGTATACAATGAGCAGTTCTTC. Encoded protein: CASRHGLAVYNEQFF.

The CDR3 is CAWSGRGGELFF. The CDR3 DNA sequence: TGTGCCTGGAGTGGTCGGGGAGGGGAGCTGTTTTTT. This sequence joins TRBV30 and TRBJ2-2, with TRBD2 as a possible D gene (5 bases). CDR3 length equals 12 residues. Trimming took off 1 base at V and 8 bases at J, with 8 bases between the two ends. Germline V gene lookup returns CDR1 GTSNPN and CDR2 SVGIG (reference sequence). The full variable domain, rest sourced from reference TRBV30 and TRBJ2-2, is SQTIHQWPATLVQPVGSPLSLECTVEGTSNPNLYWYRQAAGRGLQLLFYSVGIGQISSEVPQNLSASRPQDRQFILSSKKLLLSDSGFYLCAWSGRGGELFFGEGSRLTVL.

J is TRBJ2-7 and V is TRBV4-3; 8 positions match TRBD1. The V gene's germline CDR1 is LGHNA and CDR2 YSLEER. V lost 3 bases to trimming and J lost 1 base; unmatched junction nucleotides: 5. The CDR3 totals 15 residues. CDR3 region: CASSQKGQGSYEQYF. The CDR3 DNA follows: TGCGCCAGCAGCCAGAAAGGACAGGGTTCCTACGAGCAGTACTTC.

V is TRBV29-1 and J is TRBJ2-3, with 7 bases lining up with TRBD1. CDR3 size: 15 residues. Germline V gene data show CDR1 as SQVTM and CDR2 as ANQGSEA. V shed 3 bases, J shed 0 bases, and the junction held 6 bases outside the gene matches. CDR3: CSVEGQRFSTDTQYF. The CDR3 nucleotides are TGCAGCGTTGAGGGACAGCGCTTCAGCACAGATACGCAGTATTTT.

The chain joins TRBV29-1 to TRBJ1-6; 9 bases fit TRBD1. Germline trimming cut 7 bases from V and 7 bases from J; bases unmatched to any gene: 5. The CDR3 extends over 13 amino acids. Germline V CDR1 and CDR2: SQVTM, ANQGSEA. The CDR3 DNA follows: TGCAGCGCCCAACAGGGGGCGAATTCACCCCTCCACTTT. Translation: CSAQQGANSPLHF.

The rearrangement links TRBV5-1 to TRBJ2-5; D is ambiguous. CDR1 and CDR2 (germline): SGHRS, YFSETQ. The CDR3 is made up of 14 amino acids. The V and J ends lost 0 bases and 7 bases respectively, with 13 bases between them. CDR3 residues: CASSLGLHLVTQYF. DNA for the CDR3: TGCGCCAGCAGCTTGGGACTTCACTTAGTGACCCAGTACTTC.

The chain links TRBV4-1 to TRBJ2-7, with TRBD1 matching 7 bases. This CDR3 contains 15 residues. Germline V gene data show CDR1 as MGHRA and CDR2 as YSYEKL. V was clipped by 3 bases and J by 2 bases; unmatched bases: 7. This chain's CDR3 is CASSQMTGITYEQYF. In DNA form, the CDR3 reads TGCGCCAGCAGCCAGATGACAGGGATCACCTACGAGCAGTACTTC.